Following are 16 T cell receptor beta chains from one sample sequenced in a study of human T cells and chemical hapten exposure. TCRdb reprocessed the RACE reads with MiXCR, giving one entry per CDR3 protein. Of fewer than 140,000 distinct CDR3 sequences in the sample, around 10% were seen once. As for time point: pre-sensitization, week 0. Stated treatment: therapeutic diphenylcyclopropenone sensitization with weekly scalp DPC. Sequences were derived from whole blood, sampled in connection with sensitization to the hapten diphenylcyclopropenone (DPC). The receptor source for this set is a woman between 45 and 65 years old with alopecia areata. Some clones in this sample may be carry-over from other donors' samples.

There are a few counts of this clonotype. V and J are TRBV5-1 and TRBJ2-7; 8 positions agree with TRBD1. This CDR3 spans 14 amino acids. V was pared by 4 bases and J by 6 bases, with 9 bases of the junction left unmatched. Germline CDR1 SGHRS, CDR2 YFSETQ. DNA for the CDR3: TGCGCCAGCAGCCCACGGACAGGGCAGGCCGAGCAGTACTTC. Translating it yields CASSPRTGQAEQYF.

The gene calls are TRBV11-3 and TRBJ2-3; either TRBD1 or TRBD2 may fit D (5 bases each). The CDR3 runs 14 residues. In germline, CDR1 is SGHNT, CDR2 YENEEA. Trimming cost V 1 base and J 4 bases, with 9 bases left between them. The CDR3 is CASSLGRGPDTQYF. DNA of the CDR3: TGTGCCAGCAGCTTAGGTCGGGGACCAGATACGCAGTATTTT.

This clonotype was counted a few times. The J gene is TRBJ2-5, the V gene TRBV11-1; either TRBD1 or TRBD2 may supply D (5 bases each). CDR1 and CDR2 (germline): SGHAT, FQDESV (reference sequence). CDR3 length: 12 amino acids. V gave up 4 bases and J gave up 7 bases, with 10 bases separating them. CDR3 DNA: TGTGCCAGCAGCTCTACGGGGCGGACCCAGTACTTC. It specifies CASSSTGRTQYF.

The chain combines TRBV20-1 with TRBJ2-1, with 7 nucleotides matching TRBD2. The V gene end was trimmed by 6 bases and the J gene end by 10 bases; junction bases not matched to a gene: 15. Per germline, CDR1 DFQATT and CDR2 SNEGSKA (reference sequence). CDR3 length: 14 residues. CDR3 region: CSAQGRAGVKEQFF. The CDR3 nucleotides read TGCAGTGCCCAAGGGAGGGCGGGCGTCAAAGAGCAGTTCTTC.

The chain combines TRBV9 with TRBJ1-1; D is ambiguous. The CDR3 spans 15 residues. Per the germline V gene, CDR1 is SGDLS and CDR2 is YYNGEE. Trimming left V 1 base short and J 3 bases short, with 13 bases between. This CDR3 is CASSVSAGSHTEAFF. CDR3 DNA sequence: TGTGCCAGCAGCGTATCTGCGGGATCCCACACTGAAGCTTTCTTT.

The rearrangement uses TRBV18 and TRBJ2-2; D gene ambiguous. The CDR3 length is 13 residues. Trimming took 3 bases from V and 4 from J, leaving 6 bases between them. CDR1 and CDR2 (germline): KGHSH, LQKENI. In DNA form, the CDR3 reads TGTGCCAGCTCACCCCGAGCCACCGGGGAGCTGTTTTTT. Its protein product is CASSPRATGELFF.

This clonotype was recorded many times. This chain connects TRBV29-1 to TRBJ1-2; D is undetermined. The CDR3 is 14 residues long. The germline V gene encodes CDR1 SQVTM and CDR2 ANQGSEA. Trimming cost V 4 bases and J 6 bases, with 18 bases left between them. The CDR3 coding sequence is TGCAGCGTTGCGGAGGTTGGTACGAGCGATGGCTACACCTTC. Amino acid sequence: CSVAEVGTSDGYTF.

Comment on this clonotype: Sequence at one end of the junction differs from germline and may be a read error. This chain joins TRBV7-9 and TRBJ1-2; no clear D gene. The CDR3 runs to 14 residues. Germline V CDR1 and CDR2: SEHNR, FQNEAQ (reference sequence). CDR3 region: CASSLTAGDYDYTF. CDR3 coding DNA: TGTGCCAGCAGCCTCACGGCCGGCGACTATGACTACACCTTC.

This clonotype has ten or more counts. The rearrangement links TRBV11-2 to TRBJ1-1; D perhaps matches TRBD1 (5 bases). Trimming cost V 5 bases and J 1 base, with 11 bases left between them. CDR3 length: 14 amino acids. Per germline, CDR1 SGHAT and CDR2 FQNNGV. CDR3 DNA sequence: TGTGCCAGCAGCCCGACAGTGGGGAACACTGAAGCTTTCTTT. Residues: CASSPTVGNTEAFF.

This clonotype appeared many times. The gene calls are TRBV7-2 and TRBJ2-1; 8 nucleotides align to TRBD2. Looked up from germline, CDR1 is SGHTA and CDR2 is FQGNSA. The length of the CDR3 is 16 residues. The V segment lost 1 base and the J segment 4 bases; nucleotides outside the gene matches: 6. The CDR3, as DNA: TGTGCCAGCAGCTTAGGAGGAGCGGGGGTTTACAATGAGCAGTTCTTC. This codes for CASSLGGAGVYNEQFF.

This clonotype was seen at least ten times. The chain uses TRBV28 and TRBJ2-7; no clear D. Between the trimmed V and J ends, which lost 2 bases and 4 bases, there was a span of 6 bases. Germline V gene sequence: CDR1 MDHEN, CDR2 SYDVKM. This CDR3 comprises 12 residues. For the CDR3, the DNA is TGTGCCAGCAGTTTAGACGGGTACGAGCAGTACTTC. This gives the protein CASSLDGYEQYF.

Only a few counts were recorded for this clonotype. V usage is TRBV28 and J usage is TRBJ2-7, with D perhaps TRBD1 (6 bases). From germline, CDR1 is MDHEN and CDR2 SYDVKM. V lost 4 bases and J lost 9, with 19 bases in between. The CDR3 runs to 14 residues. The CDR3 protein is CASSSSLPGQGQYF. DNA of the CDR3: TGTGCCAGCAGTTCCTCTCTTCCGGGACAAGGGCAGTACTTC.

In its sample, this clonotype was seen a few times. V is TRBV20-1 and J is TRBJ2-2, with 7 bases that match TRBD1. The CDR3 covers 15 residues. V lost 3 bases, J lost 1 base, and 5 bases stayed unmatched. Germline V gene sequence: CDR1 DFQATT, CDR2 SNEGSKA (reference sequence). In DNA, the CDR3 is TGCAGTGCTAGGGAAAGGACAGGGAACACCGGGGAGCTGTTTTTT. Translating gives CSARERTGNTGELFF.

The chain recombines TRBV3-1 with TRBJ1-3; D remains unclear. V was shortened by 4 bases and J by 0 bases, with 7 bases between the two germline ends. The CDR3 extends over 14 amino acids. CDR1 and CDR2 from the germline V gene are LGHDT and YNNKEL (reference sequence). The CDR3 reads CASSPNRSGNTIYF. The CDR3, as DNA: TGTGCCAGCAGCCCGAACCGCTCTGGAAACACCATATATTTT. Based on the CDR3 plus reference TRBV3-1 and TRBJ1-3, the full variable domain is DTAVSQTPKYLVTQMGNDKSIKCEQNLGHDTMYWYKQDSKKFLKIMFSYNNKELIINETVPNRFSPKSPDKAHLNLHINSLELGDSAVYFCASSPNRSGNTIYFGEGSWLTVV.

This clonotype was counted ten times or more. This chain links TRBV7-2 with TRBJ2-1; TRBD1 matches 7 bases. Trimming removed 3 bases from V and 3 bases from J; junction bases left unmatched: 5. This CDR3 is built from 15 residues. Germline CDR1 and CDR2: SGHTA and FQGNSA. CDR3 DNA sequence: TGTGCCAGCAGCTTTGACAGGGCCTACTACAATGAGCAGTTCTTC. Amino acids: CASSFDRAYYNEQFF.

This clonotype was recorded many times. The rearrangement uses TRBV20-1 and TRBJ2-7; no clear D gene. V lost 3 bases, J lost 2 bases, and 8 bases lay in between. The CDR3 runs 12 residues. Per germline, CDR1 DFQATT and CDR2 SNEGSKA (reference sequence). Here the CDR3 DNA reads TGCAGTGCTAGTACGGAGACCTACGAGCAGTACTTC. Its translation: CSASTETYEQYF.